This paragraph reports one TCR beta chain. Data came from immunoSEQ multiplex PCR; TCRdb stores just in-frame clones and leaves some out. This table holds over 200,000 clones, around 90% found once. This specimen comes from a study of blood T cell repertoires in COVID-19. Study in general: PBMCs, B-cell-depleted T cells, or T cells provided the cDNA or gDNA that made up the material.

The germline CDR1 and CDR2 sequences are MNHEY and SMNVEV (reference sequence). The CDR3 consists of 16 residues. Trimming at V came to 3 bases and at J to 5 bases, leaving 10 bases not matched to a gene. Researchers sorted participants into cohorts using their self-reported clinical history. The receptor was derived from a human donor in a cohort exposed to, infected with or recovered from COVID-19 (not recorded which). The donor label of this sample is uncertain. The material sequenced was PBMCs or T cells enriched from blood (not recorded which). The V call is TRBV27, the J call TRBJ2-5; 9 bases line up with TRBD1. CDR3 bases: TGTGCCAGCAGTTTTTGGGGGGGACAGGGCAGGGAGACCCAGTACTTC. Residues: CASSFWGGQGRETQYF.